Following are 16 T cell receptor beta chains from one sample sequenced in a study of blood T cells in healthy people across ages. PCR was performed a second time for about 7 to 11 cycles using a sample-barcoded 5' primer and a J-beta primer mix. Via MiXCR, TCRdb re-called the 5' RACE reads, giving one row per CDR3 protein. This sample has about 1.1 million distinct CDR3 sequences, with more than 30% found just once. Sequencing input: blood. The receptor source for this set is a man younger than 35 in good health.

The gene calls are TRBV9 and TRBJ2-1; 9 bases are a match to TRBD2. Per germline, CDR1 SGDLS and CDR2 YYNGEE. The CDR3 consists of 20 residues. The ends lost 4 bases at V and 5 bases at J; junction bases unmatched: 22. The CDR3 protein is CASSLGIGGGAGRINNEQFF. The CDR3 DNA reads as TGTGCCAGCAGCCTAGGGATCGGCGGGGGGGCCGGTCGAATTAACAATGAGCAGTTCTTC.

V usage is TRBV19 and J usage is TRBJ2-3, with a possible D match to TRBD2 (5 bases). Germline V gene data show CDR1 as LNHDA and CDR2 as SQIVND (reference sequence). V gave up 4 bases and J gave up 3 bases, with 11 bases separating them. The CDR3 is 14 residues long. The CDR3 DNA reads TGTGCCAGTAGTAGAGCGGCCCTGACAGATACGCAGTATTTT. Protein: CASSRAALTDTQYF.

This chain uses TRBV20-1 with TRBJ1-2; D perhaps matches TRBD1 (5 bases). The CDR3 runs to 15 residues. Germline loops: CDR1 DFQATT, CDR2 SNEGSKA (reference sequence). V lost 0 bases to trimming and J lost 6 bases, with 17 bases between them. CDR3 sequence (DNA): TGCAGTGCTAGAGATCCATCGGGCCGGGACGATGGCTACACCTTC. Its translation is CSARDPSGRDDGYTF.

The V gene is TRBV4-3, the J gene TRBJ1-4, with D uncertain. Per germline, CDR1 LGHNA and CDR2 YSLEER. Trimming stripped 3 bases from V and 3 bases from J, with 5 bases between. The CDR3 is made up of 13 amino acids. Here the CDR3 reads CASSHLPNEKLFF. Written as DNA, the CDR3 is TGCGCCAGCAGCCACTTACCTAATGAAAAACTGTTTTTT.

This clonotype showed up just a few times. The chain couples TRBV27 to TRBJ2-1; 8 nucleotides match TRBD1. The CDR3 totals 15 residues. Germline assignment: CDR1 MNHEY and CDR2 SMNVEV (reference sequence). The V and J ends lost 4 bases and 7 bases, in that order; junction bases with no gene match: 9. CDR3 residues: CASSSPGGAGNEQFF. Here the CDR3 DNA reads TGTGCCAGCAGTTCGCCAGGGGGCGCGGGAAATGAGCAGTTCTTC.

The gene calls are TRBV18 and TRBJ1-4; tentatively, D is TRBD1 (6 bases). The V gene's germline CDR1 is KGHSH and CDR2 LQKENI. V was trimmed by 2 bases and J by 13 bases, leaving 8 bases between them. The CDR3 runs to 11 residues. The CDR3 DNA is TGTGCCAGCTCACCAGGGACAAGACTGTTTTTT. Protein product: CASSPGTRLFF.

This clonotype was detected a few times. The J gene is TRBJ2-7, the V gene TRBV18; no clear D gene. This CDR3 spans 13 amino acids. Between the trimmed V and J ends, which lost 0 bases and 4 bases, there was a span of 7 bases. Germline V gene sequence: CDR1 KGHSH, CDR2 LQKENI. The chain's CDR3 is CASSPPAAYEQYF. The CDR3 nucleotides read TGTGCCAGCTCACCACCGGCGGCATACGAGCAGTACTTC.

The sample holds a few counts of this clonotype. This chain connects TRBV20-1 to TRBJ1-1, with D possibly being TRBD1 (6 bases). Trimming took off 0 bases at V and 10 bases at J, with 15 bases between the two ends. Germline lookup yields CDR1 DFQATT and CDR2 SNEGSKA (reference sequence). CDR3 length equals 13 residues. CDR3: CSARDPGHPRAFF. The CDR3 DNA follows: TGCAGTGCTAGAGATCCGGGACACCCTCGAGCTTTCTTT.

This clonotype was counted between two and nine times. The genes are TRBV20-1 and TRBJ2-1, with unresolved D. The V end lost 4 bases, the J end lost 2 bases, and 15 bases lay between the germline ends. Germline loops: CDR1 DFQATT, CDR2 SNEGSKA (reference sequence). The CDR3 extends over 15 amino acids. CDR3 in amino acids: CSAKDLHKPYNEQFF. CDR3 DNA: TGCAGTGCTAAGGATTTACATAAACCCTACAATGAGCAGTTCTTC.

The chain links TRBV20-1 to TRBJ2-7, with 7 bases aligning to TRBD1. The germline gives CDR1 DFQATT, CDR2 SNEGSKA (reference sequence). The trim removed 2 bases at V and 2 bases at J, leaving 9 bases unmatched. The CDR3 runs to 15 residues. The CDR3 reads CSARSLGTVTYEQYF. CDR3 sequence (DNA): TGCAGTGCTAGATCACTCGGGACAGTAACCTACGAGCAGTACTTC.

The CDR3 DNA reads as TGTGCCAGCAGCCGGCTAGCGGGGGGGCGGAATGACGAGCAGTACTTC. It codes for CASSRLAGGRNDEQYF. The chain links TRBV3-1 to TRBJ2-5; 12 nucleotides agree with TRBD2. The better agreement between TRBJ2-7 and the DNA end casts doubt on the J call. The germline V gene has CDR1 LGHDT and CDR2 YNNKEL (reference sequence). The CDR3 covers 16 residues.

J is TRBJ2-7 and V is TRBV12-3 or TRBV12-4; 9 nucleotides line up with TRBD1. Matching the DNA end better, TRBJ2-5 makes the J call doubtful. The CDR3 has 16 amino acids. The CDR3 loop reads CASSSGPGTGKETQYF. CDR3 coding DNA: TGTGCCAGCAGTTCGGGTCCCGGGACAGGGAAAGAGACCCAGTACTTC.

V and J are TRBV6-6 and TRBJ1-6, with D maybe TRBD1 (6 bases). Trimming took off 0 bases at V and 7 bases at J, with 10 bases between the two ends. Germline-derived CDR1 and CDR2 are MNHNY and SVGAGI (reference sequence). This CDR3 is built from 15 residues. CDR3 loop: CASSYSGGGNSPLHF. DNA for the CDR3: TGTGCCAGCAGTTACTCTGGAGGGGGGAATTCACCCCTCCACTTT.

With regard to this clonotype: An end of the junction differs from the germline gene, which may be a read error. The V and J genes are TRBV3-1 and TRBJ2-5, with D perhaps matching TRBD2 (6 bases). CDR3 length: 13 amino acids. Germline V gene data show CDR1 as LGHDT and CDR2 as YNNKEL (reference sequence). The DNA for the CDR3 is TGTGCCAGCGCAGGGACTTTACAAGAGCCCCAGTACTTC. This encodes CASAGTLQEPQYF.

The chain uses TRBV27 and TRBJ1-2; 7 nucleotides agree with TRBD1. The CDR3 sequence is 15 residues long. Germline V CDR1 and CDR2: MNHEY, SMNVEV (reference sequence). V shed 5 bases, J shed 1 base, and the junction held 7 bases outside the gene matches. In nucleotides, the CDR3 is TGTGCCAGCAGTACCTGGGACAGCGTTAACTATGGCTACACCTTC. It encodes CASSTWDSVNYGYTF.

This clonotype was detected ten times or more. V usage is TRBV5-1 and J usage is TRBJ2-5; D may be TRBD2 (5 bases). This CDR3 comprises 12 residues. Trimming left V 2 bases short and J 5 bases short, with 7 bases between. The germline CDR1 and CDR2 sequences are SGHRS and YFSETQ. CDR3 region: CASSFEGETQYF. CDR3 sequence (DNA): TGCGCCAGCAGCTTTGAGGGTGAGACCCAGTACTTC.